These 16 T cell receptor beta chains came from one sample sequenced in a study of cytomegalovirus exposure and HLA in healthy donors. Researchers ran the PCR with 60 Vbeta and 13 Jbeta primers. Data came from immunoSEQ multiplex PCR; TCRdb stores just in-frame clones and leaves some out. This table has about 140,000 clones, about 80% appearing once. What was sequenced was PBMCs. Receptor source: a man aged 25 to 45 in good health and CMV-seropositive.

The chain couples TRBV5-1 to TRBJ1-2, with D perhaps matching TRBD1 (6 bases). V was shortened by 0 bases and J by 4 bases, with 16 bases between the two germline ends. The length of the CDR3 is 16 residues. Germline assignment: CDR1 SGHRS and CDR2 YFSETQ. This CDR3 reads CASSLAEGGRSYGYTF. The CDR3 coding sequence is TGCGCCAGCAGCTTGGCCGAAGGGGGTCGGAGCTATGGCTACACCTTC.

V is TRBV18 and J is TRBJ2-2; tentatively, D is TRBD2 (7 bases). V dropped 1 base and J dropped 5 bases, with 17 bases sitting between them. Germline assignment: CDR1 KGHSH and CDR2 LQKENI. This CDR3 comprises 17 residues. CDR3 bases: TGTGCCAGCTCACCACTAAGCGGGACACACTCAACCGGGGAGCTGTTTTTT. Translation gives CASSPLSGTHSTGELFF.

The rearrangement joins TRBV6-6 to TRBJ1-1; D might be TRBD1 (5 bases). V gave up 6 bases and J gave up 5 bases, with 10 bases separating them. The CDR3 contains 12 residues. Germline CDR1 reads MNHNY; CDR2 reads SVGAGI (reference sequence). In nucleotides, the CDR3 is TGTGCCAGCAGGGCCGGGGGAACTGAAGCTTTCTTT. It specifies CASRAGGTEAFF.

The chain employs TRBV6-5 and TRBJ1-1; D is uncertain. Deletions cut 2 bases from V and 1 base from J, with 8 bases between. This CDR3 is 14 amino acids long. From germline, CDR1 is MNHEY and CDR2 SVGAGI. This CDR3 is CASSYGAGNTEAFF. CDR3 in DNA: TGTGCCAGCAGTTACGGCGCAGGGAACACTGAAGCTTTCTTT.

This sequence joins TRBV9 and TRBJ1-2, with TRBD1 identical over 12 bases. Germline assignment: CDR1 SGDLS and CDR2 YYNGEE. The J segment lost 8 bases and the V segment lost 3 bases, leaving 2 bases of the junction unmatched. The CDR3 runs 13 residues. In DNA form, the CDR3 reads TGTGCCAGCAGCGGGGACAGGGGGCCAGGCTACACCTTC. As protein: CASSGDRGPGYTF.

The chain employs TRBV7-9 and TRBJ2-2; 13 bases are shared with TRBD2. Germline V gives CDR1 SEHNR, CDR2 FQNEAQ (reference sequence). The J segment lost 7 bases and the V segment lost 7 bases, leaving 9 bases of the junction unmatched. The CDR3 runs 16 residues. CDR3 protein: CASKPPGLAGIGELFF. In nucleotides, the CDR3 is TGTGCCAGCAAGCCACCGGGACTAGCGGGAATCGGGGAGCTGTTTTTT.

This clone was counted between two and nine times. V and J are TRBV5-6 and TRBJ1-3; the match to TRBD1 covers 11 bases. The CDR3 spans 17 residues. The V and J ends lost 1 base and 3 bases, in that order; junction bases with no gene match: 6. The germline gives CDR1 SGHDT, CDR2 YYEEEE. This CDR3 is CASSLFPDRGHGNTIYF. CDR3 bases: TGTGCCAGCAGCTTGTTTCCGGACAGGGGGCATGGAAACACCATATATTTT.

This clone was seen a few times. V and J are TRBV10-3 and TRBJ2-7; TRBD1 matches at 7 bases. The CDR3 totals 12 residues. Germline V gives CDR1 ENHRY, CDR2 SYGVKD. J gave up 3 bases and V 7 bases, and 3 bases lay outside the gene matches. The CDR3 DNA follows: TGTGCCATCAAGGGACAGAACTACGAGCAGTACTTC. It translates to CAIKGQNYEQYF.

The genes are TRBV19 and TRBJ2-4; the match to TRBD2 covers 7 bases. J was trimmed by 3 bases and V by 5 bases; bases with no gene match: 16. The CDR3 has 18 residues. Germline CDR1 LNHDA, CDR2 SQIVND (reference sequence). CDR3 in DNA: TGTGCCAGTAGTCCCTTCCCAGGGAGGGCATCAGACAAAAACATTCAGTACTTC. It translates to CASSPFPGRASDKNIQYF.

The V gene is TRBV5-1, the J gene TRBJ2-1, with 7 bases lining up with TRBD1. The CDR3 runs 16 residues. Losses at the gene ends were 2 bases for V and 7 bases for J; bases not matched to a gene: 12. The germline gives CDR1 SGHRS, CDR2 YFSETQ. The DNA of the CDR3 is TGCGCCAGCAGCTTTTTAACCGGGACAGTGGAGAATGAGCAGTTCTTC. Translation gives CASSFLTGTVENEQFF.

The chain joins TRBV19 to TRBJ2-7, with 7 bases fitting TRBD2. Trimming removed 8 bases from V and 0 bases from J; junction bases left unmatched: 7. The CDR3 is made up of 14 amino acids. Germline V gene sequence: CDR1 LNHDA, CDR2 SQIVND (reference sequence). The CDR3 here is CASSDPGGSYEQYF. The CDR3 nucleotides read TGTGCCAGTTCGGACCCGGGGGGCTCCTACGAGCAGTACTTC.

This CDR3 reads CASSGYEQYF. The CDR3 DNA reads as TGTGCCAGCTCGGGCTACGAGCAGTACTTC. The V and J genes are TRBV28 and TRBJ2-7, with no clear D. Trimming cost V 8 bases and J 3 bases, with 5 bases left between them. This CDR3 has 10 residues. Germline values: CDR1 MDHEN, CDR2 SYDVKM. Supplemented by reference TRBV28 and TRBJ2-7, the full variable domain reads DVKVTQSSRYLVKRTGEKVFLECVQDMDHENMFWYRQDPGLGLRLIYFSYDVKMKEKGDIPEGYSVSREKKERFSLILESASTNQTSMYLCASSGYEQYFGPGTRLTVT.

This chain connects TRBV28 to TRBJ1-1, with TRBD1 identical over 12 bases. Looked up from germline, CDR1 is MDHEN and CDR2 is SYDVKM. With 5 bases clipped from V and 3 bases from J, the junction kept 19 bases outside the gene matches. The CDR3 is made up of 20 amino acids. CDR3 amino acids: CASSLTHPGQGAGEDTEAFF. The CDR3 coding sequence is TGTGCCAGCAGTCTGACCCACCCGGGACAGGGGGCAGGTGAGGACACTGAAGCTTTCTTT. Filled out from reference TRBV28 and TRBJ1-1, the complete variable domain reads DVKVTQSSRYLVKRTGEKVFLECVQDMDHENMFWYRQDPGLGLRLIYFSYDVKMKEKGDIPEGYSVSREKKERFSLILESASTNQTSMYLCASSLTHPGQGAGEDTEAFFGQGTRLTVV.

This chain connects TRBV4-2 to TRBJ2-7; tentative D call: TRBD1 (6 bases). The CDR3 contains 15 residues. Trimming stripped 1 base from V and 0 bases from J, with 10 bases between. Germline assignment: CDR1 LGHNA and CDR2 YNFKEQ. CDR3 sequence: CASSQVEDSSYEQYF. The CDR3 DNA reads TGTGCCAGCAGCCAAGTTGAGGACAGCTCCTACGAGCAGTACTTC.

Here the CDR3 reads CASSPIEGTEAFF. The CDR3 DNA is TGTGCCAGCTCACCAATAGAGGGAACTGAAGCTTTCTTT. The V call is TRBV18, the J call TRBJ1-1; no clear D. V lost 2 bases to trimming and J lost 5 bases, with 9 bases between them. The V gene's germline CDR1 is KGHSH and CDR2 LQKENI. The CDR3 spans 13 residues.

J is TRBJ1-5 and V is TRBV19; D may be TRBD1 (5 bases). V was pared by 7 bases and J by 7 bases, with 17 bases between. The CDR3 extends over 14 amino acids. Germline V gene lookup returns CDR1 LNHDA and CDR2 SQIVND (reference sequence). The CDR3 protein is CASKLEGKFQPQHF. CDR3 sequence (DNA): TGTGCCAGTAAATTGGAGGGGAAATTCCAGCCCCAGCATTTT.